The 14 T cell receptor beta chains below were found in one sample sequenced in a study of early T cells in non-severe SARS-CoV-2 infection. TCRdb reprocessed the 5' RACE reads via MiXCR and lists one record per CDR3 protein. The repertoire includes tens of thousands of distinct CDR3 sequences, approximately 13% of them detected once, and 5% to 8% sits in the top ten. Sequencing input: whole blood. Receptors were obtained from an adult who was a healthcare worker with PCR-confirmed SARS-CoV-2 infection or an uninfected control (not recorded which).

The rearrangement joins TRBV20-1 to TRBJ1-5; possibly TRBD1 for D (6 bases). CDR3 size: 15 residues. V lost 6 bases and J 7 bases, leaving 22 bases between the germline ends. Germline V CDR1 and CDR2: DFQATT, SNEGSKA (reference sequence). CDR3: CSAAHQQGGGQPQHF. The DNA for the CDR3 is TGCAGTGCAGCCCACCAACAGGGAGGAGGACAGCCCCAGCATTTT.

This clonotype was picked up a small number of times. The V gene is TRBV18, the J gene TRBJ2-3; 11 bases are a match to TRBD2. CDR3 size: 16 residues. Per germline, CDR1 KGHSH and CDR2 LQKENI. V dropped 2 bases and J dropped 4; count of bases not matched to a gene: 5. As DNA, the CDR3 is TGTGCCAGCTCACCAGGGACTAGCGGAGATGCAGATACGCAGTATTTT. It yields the protein CASSPGTSGDADTQYF.

This clonotype turned up a few times. V and J are TRBV10-3 and TRBJ1-5, with D tentatively TRBD1 (5 bases). The CDR3 runs to 16 residues. The V end lost 4 bases, the J end lost 1 base, and 14 bases lay between the germline ends. Germline assignment: CDR1 ENHRY and CDR2 SYGVKD. For the CDR3, the DNA is TGTGCCATCAGTGGTCAGGGAGGAACGAGCAATCAGCCCCAGCATTTT. Translation gives CAISGQGGTSNQPQHF.

In this sample, this clonotype turned up many times. The chain is built from TRBV5-1 and TRBJ2-1; 8 bases fit TRBD1. This CDR3 has 15 amino acids. The germline V gene encodes CDR1 SGHRS and CDR2 YFSETQ. V trimming: 7 bases; J trimming: 4 bases; junction bases outside the gene matches: 10. CDR3 in DNA: TGCGCCAGCCGGAAACAGGGGGGACCGTACAATGAGCAGTTCTTC. It translates to CASRKQGGPYNEQFF. The full variable domain, its missing parts supplied by reference TRBV5-1 and TRBJ2-1, is KAGVTQTPRYLIKTRGQQVTLSCSPISGHRSVSWYQQTPGQGLQFLFEYFSETQRNKGNFPGRFSGRQFSNSRSEMNVSTLELGDSALYLCASRKQGGPYNEQFFGPGTRLTVL.

V usage is TRBV5-4 and J usage is TRBJ1-2; 7 bases are shared with TRBD1. V lost 2 bases to trimming and J lost 6 bases; unmatched junction nucleotides: 4. Germline-derived CDR1 and CDR2 are SGHNT and YYREEE (reference sequence). The CDR3 runs to 13 residues. The CDR3 region is CASSFRGSHGYTF. The CDR3 DNA sequence: TGTGCCAGCAGCTTCAGGGGGTCGCATGGCTACACCTTC.

The chain joins TRBV7-8 to TRBJ2-1; D not certain. This CDR3 spans 12 amino acids. V lost 4 bases and J 10 bases, leaving 11 bases between the germline ends. CDR1 and CDR2 from the germline V gene are SGHVS and FQNEAQ. The DNA of the CDR3 is TGTGCCAGCAGCTATACCCTGGGAGAGCAGTTCTTC. Translation gives CASSYTLGEQFF. Looking up the rest from reference TRBV7-8 and TRBJ2-1 gives the full variable domain: GAGVSQSPRYKVAKRGQDVALRCDPISGHVSLFWYQQALGQGPEFLTYFQNEAQLDKSGLPSDRFFAERPEGSVSTLKIQRTQQEDSAVYLCASSYTLGEQFFGPGTRLTVL.

As DNA, the CDR3 is TGTGCCAGTAGTACCCTTGGACAGGGCACAACTAATGAAAAACTGTTTTTT. It specifies CASSTLGQGTTNEKLFF. The chain combines TRBV19 with TRBJ1-4; 8 bases line up with TRBD1. This CDR3 spans 17 amino acids. V lost 4 bases, J lost 0 bases, and 7 bases stayed unmatched. Germline-derived CDR1 and CDR2 are LNHDA and SQIVND (reference sequence).

The rearrangement links TRBV20-1 to TRBJ1-1; D might be TRBD1 (5 bases). The germline V gene has CDR1 DFQATT and CDR2 SNEGSKA (reference sequence). V shed 3 bases and J shed 2 bases, with 13 bases lying between them. The CDR3 extends over 14 amino acids. The CDR3 here is CSARAGTQNTEAFF. The CDR3 DNA sequence: TGCAGTGCTAGGGCCGGGACCCAAAACACTGAAGCTTTCTTT.

This clonotype was picked up a small number of times. V is TRBV3-1 and J is TRBJ1-5; a weak D match, TRBD1 (5 bases). Trimming cost V 4 bases and J 6 bases, with 13 bases left between them. The CDR3 is 14 residues long. From germline, CDR1 is LGHDT and CDR2 YNNKEL (reference sequence). CDR3 sequence reads: CASSPIGGGQPQHF. CDR3 bases: TGTGCCAGCAGCCCGATTGGGGGTGGTCAGCCCCAGCATTTT.

In its sample, this clonotype was seen a few times. The rearrangement links TRBV7-6 to TRBJ2-1; no clear D. From germline, CDR1 is SGHVS and CDR2 FNYEAQ. CDR3 length: 15 amino acids. V lost 1 base, J lost 6 bases, and 13 bases lay in between. The CDR3 DNA sequence: TGTGCCAGCAGCTTAGACGATAGTCGGAGCAATGAGCAGTTCTTC. It specifies CASSLDDSRSNEQFF.

The table lists this clonotype with a few counts. The chain has TRBV12-3 or TRBV12-4 and TRBJ2-1; 11 bases agree with TRBD2. The V segment lost 6 bases and the J segment 1 base; nucleotides outside the gene matches: 11. This CDR3 contains 18 residues. This chain's CDR3 is CASSFFGLAGRSYNEQFF. DNA of the CDR3: TGTGCCAGCAGCTTCTTTGGACTAGCGGGTCGTTCCTACAATGAGCAGTTCTTC.

This clonotype was seen only a few times. The chain has TRBV7-2 and TRBJ2-5; D uncertain. The CDR3 contains 15 residues. CDR1 is SGHTA, CDR2 FQGNSA, per germline. Trimming stripped 4 bases from V and 0 bases from J, with 12 bases between. Written as DNA, the CDR3 is TGTGCCAGCAGCTACCGCGCCCGAAACCAAGAGACCCAGTACTTC. Encoded protein: CASSYRARNQETQYF.

This clonotype was observed many times. The rearrangement links TRBV29-1 to TRBJ2-7, with TRBD2 matching over 11 bases. Germline V gene lookup returns CDR1 SQVTM and CDR2 ANQGSEA. J lost 6 bases, V lost 7 bases, and 8 bases had no gene match. The CDR3 sequence is 13 residues long. The CDR3 DNA is TGCAGCGACCAACGACTAGCGGGACGCGAGCAGTACTTC. Amino acids: CSDQRLAGREQYF.

The chain joins TRBV19 to TRBJ2-7; D call uncertain. The germline gives CDR1 LNHDA, CDR2 SQIVND (reference sequence). Trimming cost V 3 bases and J 4 bases, with 13 bases left between them. This CDR3 is 14 amino acids long. CDR3: CASSIAVVGYEQYF. CDR3 in DNA: TGTGCCAGTAGTATCGCCGTAGTAGGGTACGAGCAGTACTTC.